The source of this T cell receptor beta chain is a study of blood T cell repertoires in COVID-19. Study as a whole: In each case, the material was cDNA or gDNA derived from T cells, B-cell-depleted T cells, or PBMCs.

Per the original data handling: Amplification from reference gene primers served as the basis for estimated nucleated cell counts. Here immunoSEQ multiplex PCR was the method, and the copy in TCRdb shows in-frame clones only, minus some. V and J calls and clone size are given by that table; D and trimming were obtained from the DNA. This table holds approximately 150,000 clones, around nine tenths found once. The CDR3 consists of 15 residues. J was trimmed by 1 base and V by 2 bases; bases with no gene match: 3. From germline, CDR1 is SGDLS and CDR2 YYNGEE. Followed longitudinally, the Seattle patients had been enrolled during active infection. The sample holds a few counts of this clone.

Input material: peripheral blood. The V and J genes are TRBV9 and TRBJ1-1; 9 nucleotides line up with TRBD1. The clonotype comes from an elderly woman with COVID-19, enrolled during active disease. In nucleotides, the CDR3 is TGTGCCAGCAGCGTCACAGGGGGCCAGAACACTGAAGCTTTCTTT. As protein: CASSVTGGQNTEAFF.